This T cell receptor (beta chain) was captured in a study of cytomegalovirus exposure and HLA in healthy donors. Between the trimmed V and J ends, which lost 7 bases and 0 bases, there was a span of 22 bases. The CDR3 has 18 amino acids. The germline V gene has CDR1 LNHDA and CDR2 SQIVND (reference sequence). The PCR contained 60 Vbeta and 13 Jbeta primers. Method: immunoSEQ multiplex PCR; TCRdb's copy keeps in-frame clones and lacks some. The sample lists about 300,000 clones, 75% to 90% occurring once. This chain uses TRBV19 with TRBJ1-5, with D possibly matching TRBD1 (5 bases). The TCR was taken from a man between 40 and 49 years old in good health and CMV-seropositive. The sequenced sample was PBMCs. The CDR3 spells CASTSRGLLGGSNQPQHF. DNA of the CDR3: TGTGCCAGTACCTCACGGGGACTTCTCGGGGGTAGCAATCAGCCCCAGCATTTT.